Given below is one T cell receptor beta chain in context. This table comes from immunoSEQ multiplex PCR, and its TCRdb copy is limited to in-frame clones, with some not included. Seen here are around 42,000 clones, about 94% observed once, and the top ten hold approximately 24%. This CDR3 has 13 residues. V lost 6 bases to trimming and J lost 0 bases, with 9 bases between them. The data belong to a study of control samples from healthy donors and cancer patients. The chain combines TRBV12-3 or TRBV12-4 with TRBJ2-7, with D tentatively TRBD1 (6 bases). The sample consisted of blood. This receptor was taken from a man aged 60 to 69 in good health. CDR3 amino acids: CASSRTDSYEQYF. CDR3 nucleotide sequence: TGTGCCAGCAGCCGGACAGACTCCTACGAGCAGTACTTC.